Shown below are 18 T cell receptor beta chains from a single sample sequenced in a study of blood T cell repertoires in COVID-19. Using immunoSEQ multiplex PCR, the repertoire was profiled, and TCRdb retains in-frame clones only, with some absent. The sample carries hundreds of thousands of clones, roughly 91% recorded once. Sequencing input: PBMCs or T cells enriched from blood (not recorded which). All receptors come from a woman between 25 and 40 years old who had recovered from COVID-19.

The chain carries TRBV28 and TRBJ2-3, with 8 bases lining up with TRBD2. CDR3 size: 13 residues. The junction had 3 bases not matched to a gene; V was cut back by 6 bases and J by 4 bases. Germline V gene sequence: CDR1 MDHEN, CDR2 SYDVKM. CDR3 residues: CASRAGVADTQYF. The CDR3 region has the DNA TGTGCCAGCAGAGCGGGAGTGGCAGATACGCAGTATTTT. Using reference TRBV28 and TRBJ2-3 for the parts outside the CDR3, the full variable domain is DVKVTQSSRYLVKRTGEKVFLECVQDMDHENMFWYRQDPGLGLRLIYFSYDVKMKEKGDIPEGYSVSREKKERFSLILESASTNQTSMYLCASRAGVADTQYFGPGTRLTVL.

The chain is built from TRBV7-2 and TRBJ2-7; 11 bases agree with TRBD2. The trim removed 5 bases at V and 4 bases at J, leaving 7 bases unmatched. In germline, CDR1 is SGHTA, CDR2 FQGNSA. There are 15 residues in the CDR3. This chain's CDR3 is CASSETSGSRYEQYF. The CDR3 DNA is TGTGCCAGCAGCGAAACTAGCGGGAGTCGGTACGAGCAGTACTTC.

V is TRBV5-1 and J is TRBJ2-7; TRBD2 is a possible D gene (5 bases). CDR1 and CDR2 from the germline V gene are SGHRS and YFSETQ. V shed 2 bases and J shed 9 bases, with 15 bases lying between them. This CDR3 region has 13 residues. CDR3 region: CASSFVGDSAQYF. DNA for the CDR3: TGCGCCAGCAGCTTCGTGGGAGATTCAGCGCAGTACTTC. Full variable domain (remainder filled in from reference TRBV5-1 and TRBJ2-7): KAGVTQTPRYLIKTRGQQVTLSCSPISGHRSVSWYQQTPGQGLQFLFEYFSETQRNKGNFPGRFSGRQFSNSRSEMNVSTLELGDSALYLCASSFVGDSAQYFGPGTRLTVT.

The rearrangement joins TRBV10-3 to TRBJ2-6; 8 nucleotides align to TRBD1. The CDR3 length is 16 residues. The germline CDR1 and CDR2 sequences are ENHRY and SYGVKD. Trimming at V came to 2 bases and at J to 0 bases, leaving 0 bases not matched to a gene. CDR3 sequence: CAISEGQGSGANVLTF. For the CDR3, the DNA is TGTGCCATCAGTGAGGGACAGGGCTCTGGGGCCAACGTCCTGACTTTC.

The rearrangement uses TRBV6-5 and TRBJ2-7, with D perhaps TRBD2 (6 bases). V dropped 7 bases and J dropped 3 bases, with 19 bases sitting between them. The CDR3 runs to 15 residues. Germline V gene lookup returns CDR1 MNHEY and CDR2 SVGAGI. In DNA form, the CDR3 reads TGTGCCAGCAAAGAGGTGGTTGGAGGGTACTACGAGCAGTACTTC. Protein: CASKEVVGGYYEQYF.

J is TRBJ1-3 and V is TRBV5-6, with unresolved D. CDR1 SGHDT and CDR2 YYEEEE come from the germline V gene. The V end lost 6 bases, the J end lost 0 bases, and 13 bases lay between the germline ends. The CDR3 contains 15 residues. Written as DNA, the CDR3 is TGTGCCAGCATCTCCTCGCTGAGCTCTGGAAACACCATATATTTT. It specifies CASISSLSSGNTIYF.

This rearrangement joins TRBV19 to TRBJ2-5, with unresolved D. The V gene lost 0 bases and the J gene lost 5 bases, with 4 bases spanning the gap. The CDR3 extends over 12 amino acids. Germline V gene lookup returns CDR1 LNHDA and CDR2 SQIVND (reference sequence). In DNA form, the CDR3 reads TGTGCCAGTAGTATAGATCGGGAGACCCAGTACTTC. This gives the protein CASSIDRETQYF.

This clone was seen a single time. The CDR3 region is CASNSPGDPSYNSPLHF. The CDR3 nucleotides read TGTGCCAGCAATTCACCCGGAGATCCCTCCTATAATTCACCCCTCCACTTT. The chain joins TRBV28 to TRBJ1-6; no firm D call. This CDR3 is 17 amino acids long. V was shortened by 7 bases and J by 0 bases, with 16 bases between the two germline ends. Germline V lookup: CDR1 MDHEN, CDR2 SYDVKM. Combining the CDR3 with reference TRBV28 and TRBJ1-6 gives the whole variable domain DVKVTQSSRYLVKRTGEKVFLECVQDMDHENMFWYRQDPGLGLRLIYFSYDVKMKEKGDIPEGYSVSREKKERFSLILESASTNQTSMYLCASNSPGDPSYNSPLHFGNGTRLTVT.

This chain uses TRBV27 with TRBJ1-2, with D uncertain. The germline gives CDR1 MNHEY, CDR2 SMNVEV (reference sequence). Deletions cut 3 bases from V and 0 bases from J, with 11 bases between. The CDR3 extends over 15 amino acids. This CDR3 is CASSLVRGSNYGYTF. CDR3 nucleotide sequence: TGTGCCAGCAGTTTGGTCCGAGGATCTAACTATGGCTACACCTTC.

The chain carries TRBV9 and TRBJ2-3, with 8 bases fitting TRBD2. Germline V gives CDR1 SGDLS, CDR2 YYNGEE. The CDR3 covers 15 residues. After removal of 2 bases from V and 7 bases from J, the junction contained 9 bases not matched to a gene. This chain's CDR3 is CASSVSGSRSNTQYF. The CDR3 DNA reads as TGTGCCAGCAGCGTCAGCGGGAGTCGTTCGAATACGCAGTATTTT.

The chain carries TRBV5-1 and TRBJ2-7; a possible D gene is TRBD2 (6 bases). This CDR3 has 13 amino acids. With 5 bases removed from V and 0 bases from J, the gap between germline ends came to 9 bases. Per the germline V gene, CDR1 is SGHRS and CDR2 is YFSETQ. CDR3 sequence: CASRSGSSYEQYF. CDR3 DNA sequence: TGCGCCAGCAGGTCCGGGAGCTCCTACGAGCAGTACTTC.

V is TRBV30 and J is TRBJ1-1, with 8 nucleotides matching TRBD1. The CDR3 runs to 14 residues. The V gene's germline CDR1 is GTSNPN and CDR2 SVGIG (reference sequence). Germline trimming cut 5 bases from V and 5 bases from J; bases unmatched to any gene: 10. CDR3 coding DNA: TGTGCCTGGGCTACCAGGGGGCGAGGAACTGAAGCTTTCTTT. This encodes CAWATRGRGTEAFF.

The chain uses TRBV19 and TRBJ2-7; TRBD1 aligns across 7 bases. The germline V gene has CDR1 LNHDA and CDR2 SQIVND (reference sequence). The V and J ends lost 6 bases and 1 base, in that order; junction bases with no gene match: 6. The CDR3 is 14 residues long. The CDR3 coding sequence is TGTGCCAGTAGCCGGACAGGCGCATCCTACGAGCAGTACTTC. Translation: CASSRTGASYEQYF.

The chain is built from TRBV14 and TRBJ1-2; TRBD1 agrees at 12 bases. Germline values: CDR1 SGHDN, CDR2 FVKESK. Losses at the gene ends were 4 bases for V and 7 bases for J; bases not matched to a gene: 4. The CDR3 runs 14 residues. The CDR3 reads CASSLGQGASGYTF. The DNA of the CDR3 is TGTGCCAGCAGCCTGGGACAGGGGGCATCTGGCTACACCTTC.

The chain has TRBV6-5 and TRBJ2-7; TRBD2 agrees at 8 bases. V shed 7 bases and J 6 bases; nucleotides not matched to a gene: 11. The length of the CDR3 is 14 residues. CDR1 is MNHEY, CDR2 SVGAGI, per germline. The CDR3 nucleotides are TGTGCCAGCAACCTCTCGGGGGGGTCGGGCGAGCAGTACTTC. Translation gives CASNLSGGSGEQYF.

V gene TRBV9 combines with J gene TRBJ2-7; 7 bases line up with TRBD1. Looked up from germline, CDR1 is SGDLS and CDR2 is YYNGEE. The CDR3 consists of 16 residues. The V segment lost 2 bases and the J segment 5 bases; nucleotides outside the gene matches: 13. DNA of the CDR3: TGTGCCAGCAGCGTCCGGGACAGTTTATTTGGCGACGAGCAGTACTTC. As protein: CASSVRDSLFGDEQYF.

The V call is TRBV7-9, the J call TRBJ2-7; 8 bases are a match to TRBD2. Per germline, CDR1 SEHNR and CDR2 FQNEAQ (reference sequence). This CDR3 region has 15 residues. V lost 1 base, J lost 1 base, and 3 bases stayed unmatched. DNA of the CDR3: TGTGCCAGCAGCTTAGATACTAGCGGTTCCTACGAGCAGTACTTC. Translated, it gives CASSLDTSGSYEQYF.

The V gene is TRBV6-5, the J gene TRBJ1-2; TRBD1 aligns across 8 bases. CDR3 length equals 14 residues. CDR1 is MNHEY and CDR2 is SVGAGI in the germline V gene. V shed 6 bases, J shed 4 bases, and the junction held 7 bases outside the gene matches. Written as DNA, the CDR3 is TGTGCCAGCAGGATAGACAGGGGACGCTATGGCTACACCTTC. Encoded protein: CASRIDRGRYGYTF.